Each of the 6 T cell receptor beta chains below was sequenced from the same sample in a study of cytomegalovirus exposure and HLA in healthy donors. The PCR had 60 Vbeta and 13 Jbeta primers. The protocol was immunoSEQ multiplex PCR, while the TCRdb copy is restricted to in-frame clones and leaves out a portion. The sample consists of approximately 200,000 clones, approximately 87% of them appearing once. Sequenced sample: PBMCs. The origin of the receptors is a human donor in good health.

The chain has TRBV29-1 and TRBJ1-2, with D possibly matching TRBD1 (6 bases). The length of the CDR3 is 12 residues. Germline V lookup: CDR1 SQVTM, CDR2 ANQGSEA. Trimming removed 5 bases at V and 6 bases at J, with 13 bases between. The chain's CDR3 is CSVNGQGNGYTF. The CDR3 DNA reads as TGCAGCGTTAATGGTCAGGGGAATGGCTACACCTTC.

The J gene is TRBJ2-6, the V gene TRBV9; 9 nucleotides match TRBD2. J was trimmed by 3 bases and V by 0 bases; bases with no gene match: 4. Germline V gives CDR1 SGDLS, CDR2 YYNGEE. CDR3 size: 17 residues. The CDR3 nucleotides are TGTGCCAGCAGCGTAGAAGCGGGAGGATATGGGGCCAACGTCCTGACTTTC. Its protein product is CASSVEAGGYGANVLTF.

The chain has TRBV30 and TRBJ2-7; 7 bases align to TRBD2. The germline gives CDR1 GTSNPN, CDR2 SVGIG (reference sequence). Trimming at V came to 7 bases and at J to 9 bases, leaving 15 bases not matched to a gene. There are 13 residues in the CDR3. CDR3 loop: CALSGTTTWVQYF. DNA of the CDR3: TGTGCCTTATCCGGGACTACCACTTGGGTGCAGTACTTC.

The J gene is TRBJ2-5, the V gene TRBV15; D possibly corresponds to TRBD1 (5 bases). Trimming stripped 3 bases from V and 5 bases from J, with 22 bases between. The germline V gene has CDR1 LNHNV and CDR2 YYDKDF (reference sequence). This CDR3 has 17 residues. CDR3 amino acids: CATSRVGPAILGETQYF. In nucleotides, the CDR3 is TGTGCCACCAGCAGGGTGGGGCCTGCGATCTTAGGGGAGACCCAGTACTTC.

The chain joins TRBV7-2 to TRBJ2-3, with D maybe TRBD2 (7 bases). There are 14 residues in the CDR3. Looked up from germline, CDR1 is SGHTA and CDR2 is FQGNSA. V lost 7 bases to trimming and J lost 2 bases, with 13 bases between them. CDR3 residues: CASTRGGVTDTQYF. DNA for the CDR3: TGTGCCAGCACCAGAGGGGGGGTCACAGATACGCAGTATTTT. Supplemented by reference TRBV7-2 and TRBJ2-3, the full variable domain reads GAGVSQSPSNKVTEKGKDVELRCDPISGHTALYWYRQSLGQGLEFLIYFQGNSAPDKSGLPSDRFSAERTGGSVSTLTIQRTQQEDSAVYLCASTRGGVTDTQYFGPGTRLTVL.

The chain recombines TRBV30 with TRBJ2-5; weak D call: TRBD2 (5 bases). Germline V CDR1 and CDR2: GTSNPN, SVGIG (reference sequence). CDR3 length: 15 residues. The V and J ends lost 5 bases and 3 bases respectively, with 19 bases between them. As DNA, the CDR3 is TGTGCCTGGGGAGGTTTCGGACTGGAAGAAGAGACCCAGTACTTC. Translated: CAWGGFGLEEETQYF.